This TCR beta chain is drawn from a study of cytomegalovirus exposure and HLA in healthy donors. About this clone: Its antigen remains unknown.

PCR amplification relied on 60 Vbeta primers (plus 13 Jbeta primers). Data came from immunoSEQ multiplex PCR; TCRdb stores just in-frame clones and leaves some out. The table shows fewer than 250,000 clones, with more than 75% occurring only once. Study findings and constraints: As confirmed in vitro, a few CMV-associated chains were specific for CMV antigens.

This donor's file did not include a recorded CMV serostatus. Sequencing was carried out using PBMCs. This receptor was taken from a human donor in good health.

CDR3 in amino acids: CASSLRLAGDEQFF. CDR3 bases: TGTGCCAGCAGTTTACGGCTAGCTGGCGATGAGCAGTTCTTC. This chain connects TRBV28 to TRBJ2-1; a weak D match, TRBD2 (5 bases). CDR1 MDHEN and CDR2 SYDVKM come from the germline V gene. This CDR3 has 14 residues. V gave up 2 bases and J gave up 8 bases, with 13 bases separating them. The complete variable domain, with remaining parts taken from reference TRBV28 and TRBJ2-1, reads DVKVTQSSRYLVKRTGEKVFLECVQDMDHENMFWYRQDPGLGLRLIYFSYDVKMKEKGDIPEGYSVSREKKERFSLILESASTNQTSMYLCASSLRLAGDEQFFGPGTRLTVL.